The TCR beta chain described here comes from a study of early T cells in non-severe SARS-CoV-2 infection. Tagging with unique molecular identifiers was applied to individual cDNA molecules. TCRdb used MiXCR to reprocess the 5' RACE reads, holding one entry per CDR3 protein. The sample carries about 40,000 distinct CDR3 sequences, 4.7% recorded once. Findings and caveats of the study: Anti-spike CD8 specificities were favored by VDJdb matching, whose results missed private and CD4 specificities.

This clonotype was seen more than once but under ten times. Its antigen is as yet unknown. Input material: whole blood. The TCR sequence derives from an adult who was a healthcare worker with PCR-confirmed SARS-CoV-2 infection or an uninfected control (not recorded which).

The CDR3: CASSQVGQGRNTEAFF. The CDR3 nucleotides read TGTGCCAGCAGCCAAGTTGGACAGGGAAGGAACACTGAAGCTTTCTTT. The chain has TRBV3-1 and TRBJ1-1; 8 positions match TRBD1. The CDR3 covers 16 residues. Losses at the gene ends were 1 base for V and 1 base for J; bases not matched to a gene: 5. CDR1 is LGHDT, CDR2 YNNKEL, per germline (reference sequence).